These 3 T cell receptor beta chains share one sample of origin, sequenced in a study of technical replicates of blood from a few donors. The method was immunoSEQ multiplex PCR; TCRdb's version includes in-frame clones alone and lacks a portion of them. The sample lists 65,000 to 90,000 clones, around 92% seen once, with 0.27% in the top ten. Specimen: T cells isolated from PBMCs. Receptors were obtained from a human donor in good health.

V is TRBV7-3 and J is TRBJ2-7, with D possibly matching TRBD2 (7 bases). The CDR3 runs 15 residues. The germline V gene encodes CDR1 SGHTA and CDR2 FQGTGA. V was trimmed by 5 bases and J by 4 bases, leaving 18 bases between them. CDR3 DNA sequence: TGTGCCAGCAGCATTAGCCGGGGGGCTGTGTACGAGCAGTACTTC. It is translated as CASSISRGAVYEQYF.

The rearrangement joins TRBV7-9 to TRBJ2-2; no reliable D call. V lost 4 bases and J 1 base, leaving 4 bases between the germline ends. The CDR3 has 13 residues. The germline V gene has CDR1 SEHNR and CDR2 FQNEAQ (reference sequence). The DNA of the CDR3 is TGTGCCAGCAGCTCCCGGAACACCGGGGAGCTGTTTTTT. As protein: CASSSRNTGELFF.

This clone was recorded once. V is TRBV6-1 and J is TRBJ2-3; a possible D gene is TRBD2 (6 bases). Trimming left V 4 bases short and J 2 bases short, with 10 bases between. This CDR3 spans 14 amino acids. Per the germline V gene, CDR1 is MNHNS and CDR2 is SASEGT. The CDR3 bases are TGTGCCAGCAGTGGGGGAGGATTCACAGATACGCAGTATTTT. This sequence encodes CASSGGGFTDTQYF.